The next 12 T cell receptor beta chains were all read from a single sample in a study of cytomegalovirus exposure and HLA in healthy donors. The study ran its PCR with 60 Vbeta and 13 Jbeta primers. Data came from immunoSEQ multiplex PCR; TCRdb stores just in-frame clones and leaves some out. Counted here are about 230,000 clones, more than 70% occurring once; the ten biggest clones make up over 1%. The sequencing sample was made of PBMCs. The receptors were gathered from a human donor in good health.

The rearrangement joins TRBV7-2 to TRBJ2-7, with 7 bases fitting TRBD2. The CDR3 length is 14 residues. Germline CDR1 SGHTA, CDR2 FQGNSA. V was clipped by 0 bases and J by 7 bases; unmatched bases: 6. For the CDR3, the DNA is TGTGCCAGCAGCTTAGCCCAAAAGCGGGAAGAGCAGTACTTC. Protein sequence: CASSLAQKREEQYF.

The chain is built from TRBV5-6 and TRBJ2-7; perhaps TRBD2 as D (5 bases). V was trimmed by 0 bases and J by 1 base, leaving 14 bases between them. CDR1 is SGHDT, CDR2 YYEEEE, per germline. This CDR3 has 16 amino acids. The CDR3 region is CASSLVGPWRSYEQYF. CDR3 DNA: TGTGCCAGCAGCTTGGTAGGGCCGTGGAGGTCCTACGAGCAGTACTTC.

This rearrangement joins TRBV11-3 to TRBJ2-7, with 8 bases lining up with TRBD2. J was trimmed by 3 bases and V by 5 bases; bases with no gene match: 3. This CDR3 spans 13 amino acids. The germline gives CDR1 SGHNT, CDR2 YENEEA. As DNA, the CDR3 is TGTGCCAGCAGCGCGGGGGGTTACTACGAGCAGTACTTC. It translates to CASSAGGYYEQYF.

The rearrangement links TRBV15 to TRBJ2-1, with 12 nucleotides matching TRBD2. Losses at the gene ends were 5 bases for V and 7 bases for J; bases not matched to a gene: 6. The germline V gene has CDR1 LNHNV and CDR2 YYDKDF (reference sequence). This CDR3 has 15 residues. CDR3 DNA: TGTGCCACCAGCCCGGGACTAGCGGGTACAAATGAGCAGTTCTTC. Translated: CATSPGLAGTNEQFF.

This chain connects TRBV30 to TRBJ2-1, with unresolved D. The CDR3 runs 14 residues. Germline CDR1 is GTSNPN and CDR2 is SVGIG (reference sequence). The CDR3 region is CGLHPGTGYNEQFF. CDR3 nucleotides: TGTGGACTCCACCCCGGAACGGGTTACAATGAGCAGTTCTTC.

The sample holds one count of this clone. Other DNA sequences from this sample encode an identical CDR3 as well. This chain uses TRBV7-2 with TRBJ2-5; 9 nucleotides agree with TRBD2. In germline, CDR1 is SGHTA, CDR2 FQGNSA. There are 14 residues in the CDR3. Trimming removed 5 bases from V and 3 bases from J; junction bases left unmatched: 4. The CDR3 DNA sequence: TGTGCCAGCAGCGCCCGACTAGCGGAAGAGACCCAGTACTTC. It codes for CASSARLAEETQYF.

CDR3 amino acids: CASSWETGGRGYTF. The CDR3 bases are TGCGCCAGCAGCTGGGAGACAGGGGGCCGCGGCTACACCTTC. V gene TRBV5-1 combines with J gene TRBJ1-2; 10 nucleotides match TRBD1. Germline V gene sequence: CDR1 SGHRS, CDR2 YFSETQ. V was pared by 3 bases and J by 8 bases, with 7 bases of the junction left unmatched. The CDR3 totals 14 residues. Together with reference TRBV5-1 and TRBJ1-2, the CDR3 gives the full variable domain: KAGVTQTPRYLIKTRGQQVTLSCSPISGHRSVSWYQQTPGQGLQFLFEYFSETQRNKGNFPGRFSGRQFSNSRSEMNVSTLELGDSALYLCASSWETGGRGYTFGSGTRLTVV.

This rearrangement joins TRBV9 to TRBJ2-3; 7 bases align to TRBD2. V gave up 4 bases and J gave up 2 bases; unmatched junction bases: 10. The CDR3 is 16 residues long. Germline lookup yields CDR1 SGDLS and CDR2 YYNGEE. The CDR3 here is CASSPHPAGHTDTQYF. In DNA form, the CDR3 reads TGTGCCAGCAGCCCACACCCAGCGGGGCACACAGATACGCAGTATTTT.

This clone was counted a single time. The V and J genes are TRBV4-1 and TRBJ2-7; TRBD1 agrees at 8 bases. V trimming: 3 bases; J trimming: 3 bases; junction bases outside the gene matches: 7. The CDR3 runs 15 residues. Germline values: CDR1 MGHRA, CDR2 YSYEKL. This chain's CDR3 is CASSQTGEGVYEQYF. The CDR3 nucleotides read TGCGCCAGCAGCCAGACAGGGGAAGGAGTCTACGAGCAGTACTTC.

Comments on this clone: One end of the junction fails to match germline, which may point to a read error. The V call is TRBV7-9, the J call TRBJ1-1; maybe TRBD1 (5 bases). The CDR3 sequence is 13 residues long. Germline lookup yields CDR1 SEHNR and CDR2 FQNEAQ (reference sequence). CDR3 bases: TGTTCCAGCATGACAGAGATGAACACTGAAGCTTTCTTT. It encodes CSSMTEMNTEAFF.

The chain has TRBV6-6 and TRBJ2-1, with a possible D match to TRBD2 (6 bases). The V gene lost 6 bases and the J gene lost 6 bases, with 12 bases spanning the gap. The CDR3 totals 13 residues. Germline CDR1 MNHNY, CDR2 SVGAGI (reference sequence). The CDR3, as DNA: TGTGCCAGCAGCCAGACTAGAGCCAATGAGCAGTTCTTC. It translates to CASSQTRANEQFF.

The chain uses TRBV4-2 and TRBJ1-2; 10 positions agree with TRBD1. V shed 4 bases, J shed 6 bases, and the junction held 5 bases outside the gene matches. The CDR3 consists of 14 residues. In germline, CDR1 is LGHNA, CDR2 YNFKEQ. This CDR3 is CASSRGQGRDGYTF. The CDR3 DNA is TGTGCCAGCAGCCGGGGACAGGGGCGCGATGGCTACACCTTC.